The source of this T cell receptor beta chain is a study of CD8+ T cells in alopecia areata. This clone appeared a few times. Indicated treatment: oral pan-JAK inhibitor, 5-10 mg twice daily. TCR sequencing used cDNA made by reverse transcription of extracted RNA. Here immunoSEQ multiplex PCR was the method, and the copy in TCRdb shows in-frame clones only, minus some. The sample has approximately 280,000 clones; nearly 60% are singletons. Between the trimmed V and J ends, which lost 3 bases and 5 bases, there was a span of 11 bases. CDR1 is GTSNPN and CDR2 is SVGIG in the germline V gene (reference sequence). The CDR3 extends over 13 amino acids.

The chain employs TRBV30 and TRBJ1-5; D is ambiguous. The source of this sequence is a human donor with alopecia areata. This specimen was CD4+ T cells sorted from blood, taken at week 24, from a patient treated with tofacitinib. CDR3 residues: CAWSNSRYQPQHF. The CDR3 DNA reads TGTGCCTGGAGCAATTCTAGGTATCAGCCCCAGCATTTT.